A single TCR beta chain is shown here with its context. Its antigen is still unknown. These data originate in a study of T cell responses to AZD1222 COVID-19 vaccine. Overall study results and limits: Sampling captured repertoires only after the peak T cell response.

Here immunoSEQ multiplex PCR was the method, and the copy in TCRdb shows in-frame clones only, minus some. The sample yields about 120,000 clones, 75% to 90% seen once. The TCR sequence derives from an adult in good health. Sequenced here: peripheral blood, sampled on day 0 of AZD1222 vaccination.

The CDR3 region is CASSLGWGGGYTF. Written as DNA, the CDR3 is TGTGCCAGCAGCTTGGGTTGGGGTGGCGGCTACACCTTC. The J gene is TRBJ1-2, the V gene TRBV12-3 or TRBV12-4; D unclear. This CDR3 spans 13 amino acids. Trimming took 6 bases from V and 8 from J, leaving 16 bases between them.